This T cell receptor (beta chain) was profiled in a study of blood T cells in healthy people across ages. Points from the study as a whole: Per million T cells, TCR beta diversity dropped roughly linearly as age increased.

A second PCR, run for about 6 to 12 cycles, used a sample-barcoded 5' primer plus a J-beta primer mix. Each CDR3 protein is one row after TCRdb ran MiXCR on the 5' RACE reads. The sample includes 600,000 to 900,000 distinct CDR3 sequences, around 25% of them seen just once. The sample holds a few counts of this clonotype. Antigen unknown. Germline V gene lookup returns CDR1 SNHLY and CDR2 FYNNEI. This CDR3 is 15 amino acids long. V shed 8 bases and J 5 bases; nucleotides not matched to a gene: 8. The same specimen was also included in a second study, on T cells of mothers and their children.

The V gene is TRBV2, the J gene TRBJ1-4; the match to TRBD1 covers 10 bases. This clonotype was obtained from a boy between 10 and 17 years old in good health. Input material: blood. Here the CDR3 DNA reads TGTGCCAGCTTAGACAGGGGGCGCATGAATGAAAAACTGTTTTTT. This encodes CASLDRGRMNEKLFF.